This is a list of T cell receptor beta chains from one sample in a study of T cell repertoires in cytomegalovirus infection. TCRdb reprocessed the reads with MiXCR, giving one entry per CDR3 protein. The table has about 160,000 distinct CDR3 sequences, 15% to 20% seen once. The sequenced material came from CD8+ T cells from PBMCs. The receptors shown here come from a human donor in good health (CMV status not recorded). Some clones in this sample may be carry-over from other donors' samples. Each CDR3 is given with its conserved first and last residue. The D gene is left open where the match is weak. Clone size is stated in some rows and not others, as once, few, many or a class when expanded.

TRBV2,TRBJ1-4,NA,NA,CANRDRTGKLFF,TGTGCCAACCGGGACCGGACCGGGAAACTGTTTTTT
TRBV6-5,TRBJ2-7,NA,NA,CASSYGRTPLREQYF,TGTGCCAGCAGTTACGGCAGGACACCATTAAGGGAGCAGTACTTC
TRBV7-9,TRBJ1-2,few,NA,CASSLSEAYYGYTF,TGTGCCAGCAGCTTATCGGAGGCCTACTATGGCTACACCTTC
TRBV7-2,TRBJ2-7,NA,NA,CASSLEFRGYTYEQYF,TGTGCCAGCAGCTTAGAGTTCAGGGGCTATACCTACGAGCAGTACTTC
TRBV7-8,TRBJ2-4,NA,TRBD2,CASSLRPASGRATIQYF,TGTGCCAGCAGCTTAAGGCCGGCTAGCGGGAGGGCCACCATTCAGTACTTC
TRBV28,TRBJ2-2,NA,TRBD2,CASSQKGLALIVGELFF,TGTGCCAGCAGTCAAAAGGGACTAGCCCTCATTGTCGGGGAGCTGTTTTTT
TRBV28,TRBJ2-7,NA,TRBD2,CASSLPGLADPYEQYF,TGTGCCAGCAGTTTACCGGGGCTAGCGGACCCCTACGAGCAGTACTTC
TRBV7-2,TRBJ2-7,few,TRBD2,CASSLERAGDLGEQYF,TGTGCCAGCAGCTTAGAACGCGCGGGGGACCTGGGGGAGCAGTACTTC
TRBV19,TRBJ1-5,few,NA,CAGGTLGNQPQHF,TGTGCCGGGGGGACGTTGGGCAATCAGCCCCAGCATTTT
TRBV7-6,TRBJ2-7,NA,TRBD2,CASSLGIRGRVYEQYF,TGTGCCAGCAGCTTAGGGATTCGCGGGAGAGTGTACGAGCAGTACTTC
TRBV7-2,TRBJ2-3,few,NA,CASSLRTDTQYF,TGTGCCAGCAGCTTACGGACAGATACGCAGTATTTT
TRBV6-2/TRBV6-3,TRBJ2-1,NA,TRBD1,CASSRQGIEDNEQFF,TGTGCCAGCAGCCGACAGGGGATAGAAGACAATGAGCAGTTCTTC
TRBV11-2,TRBJ1-4,NA,NA,CASRPDLGVEKLFF,TGTGCCAGCAGACCGGACCTTGGAGTGGAAAAACTGTTTTTT
TRBV14,TRBJ1-1,NA,NA,CASSQEYRANEAFF,TGTGCCAGCAGCCAAGAATACAGGGCAAATGAAGCTTTCTTT
TRBV28,TRBJ1-1,NA,NA,CASSVTDYTEAFF,TGTGCCAGCAGTGTGACGGATTACACTGAAGCTTTCTTT
TRBV7-8,TRBJ2-3,NA,NA,CASSLGLGTDTQYF,TGTGCCAGCAGCTTAGGTCTCGGCACAGATACGCAGTATTTT
TRBV28,TRBJ2-7,NA,NA,CASSLRSTSSYEQYF,TGTGCCAGCAGTTTAAGGTCTACCTCCTCCTACGAGCAGTACTTC
TRBV19,TRBJ2-1,many,TRBD2,CASSIHIAGGSYNEQFF,TGTGCCAGTAGTATCCATATAGCGGGAGGCTCCTACAATGAGCAGTTCTTC
TRBV4-2,TRBJ2-1,NA,NA,CASSLRTGRAGGRNEQFF,TGTGCCAGCAGCCTCCGGACAGGGAGGGCGGGAGGGCGCAATGAGCAGTTCTTC
TRBV6-6,TRBJ2-1,NA,NA,CARTDSEGHEQFF,TGTGCCCGCACGGACAGCGAGGGGCATGAGCAGTTCTTC
TRBV29-1,TRBJ2-7,NA,TRBD2,CSSIERGPYEQYF,TGCAGCTCCATAGAGCGGGGTCCCTACGAGCAGTACTTC
TRBV28,TRBJ2-1,NA,NA,CASRFRDSNNEQFF,TGTGCCAGCAGATTCCGGGACTCGAACAATGAGCAGTTCTTC
TRBV6-2/TRBV6-3,TRBJ2-7,NA,NA,CASSYDPREQYF,TGTGCCAGCAGTTACGACCCCCGGGAGCAGTACTTC
TRBV28,TRBJ1-1,NA,TRBD1,CASSLLGQGEAFF,TGTGCCAGCAGTTTATTGGGACAGGGTGAAGCTTTCTTT
TRBV12-5,TRBJ2-2,few,TRBD2,CAPAGGDANTGELFF,TGTGCCCCCGCGGGGGGGGACGCGAACACCGGGGAGCTGTTTTTT
TRBV7-6,TRBJ2-2,few,TRBD1,CASNSGTGGGELFF,TGTGCCAGCAACTCCGGGACAGGGGGCGGGGAGCTGTTTTTT
TRBV27,TRBJ2-6,few,NA,CASSTRTSHSGANVLTF,TGTGCCAGCAGTACCAGGACATCACACTCTGGGGCCAACGTCCTGACTTTC
TRBV2,TRBJ1-2,NA,NA,CASRPQTPRHPNYGYTF,TGTGCCAGCAGGCCCCAGACCCCCAGGCATCCTAACTATGGCTACACCTTC
TRBV7-9,TRBJ1-1,few,TRBD1,CASSLAPTGEVEAFF,TGTGCCAGCAGCTTAGCACCGACAGGGGAGGTTGAAGCTTTCTTT
TRBV12-3/TRBV12-4,TRBJ2-7,few,TRBD1,CASSFFRDRGHEQYF,TGTGCCAGCAGTTTTTTCCGGGACAGGGGCCACGAGCAGTACTTC
TRBV7-2,TRBJ2-7,NA,NA,CASSRYPSWGDDDEQYF,TGTGCCAGCAGCCGATACCCTAGCTGGGGGGATGACGACGAGCAGTACTTC
TRBV19,TRBJ1-1,NA,NA,CASRKGGQNTEAFF,TGTGCCAGTAGGAAGGGGGGACAGAACACTGAAGCTTTCTTT
TRBV11-3,TRBJ2-1,few,TRBD2,CASSPPASGNEQFF,TGTGCCAGCAGCCCCCCCGCTAGCGGCAATGAGCAGTTCTTC
TRBV6-2/TRBV6-3,TRBJ2-1,NA,NA,CASGSPRSEQFF,TGTGCCAGCGGGTCCCCCCGGAGTGAGCAGTTCTTC
TRBV7-2,TRBJ2-1,few,TRBD2,CASSLEPGGTGGEQFF,TGTGCCAGCAGCTTAGAGCCGGGAGGCACTGGGGGTGAGCAGTTCTTC
TRBV28,TRBJ2-4,NA,TRBD2,CASRGTPGLTPNIQYF,TGTGCCAGCAGGGGGACTCCGGGACTAACCCCAAACATTCAGTACTTC
TRBV12-3/TRBV12-4,TRBJ1-1,NA,TRBD1,CASSRERTGAMNTEAFF,TGTGCCAGCAGTCGGGAGAGGACAGGGGCCATGAACACTGAAGCTTTCTTT
TRBV11-2,TRBJ1-1,NA,NA,CASSLVGASTEAFF,TGTGCCAGCAGCTTAGTGGGAGCTTCCACTGAAGCTTTCTTT
TRBV20-1,TRBJ2-1,NA,TRBD2,CSATPPSGRGNEQFF,TGCAGTGCTACCCCCCCTAGCGGGAGAGGCAATGAGCAGTTCTTC
TRBV9,TRBJ2-7,few,NA,CASSVEDSLAYEQYF,TGTGCCAGCAGCGTAGAAGACAGCCTGGCCTACGAGCAGTACTTC
TRBV7-6,TRBJ2-7,few,NA,CASSLDRRAHEQYF,TGTGCCAGCAGCTTAGACAGGAGGGCCCACGAGCAGTACTTC
TRBV20-1,TRBJ2-7,NA,NA,CRARDSNYEQYF,TGCCGTGCTAGAGACTCCAACTACGAGCAGTACTTC
TRBV28,TRBJ2-7,NA,NA,CASSLIVYEQYF,TGTGCCAGCAGTCTGATCGTGTATGAGCAGTACTTC
TRBV19,TRBJ1-2,few,NA,CASSPGANGYTF,TGTGCCAGTTCTCCGGGGGCGAATGGCTACACCTTC
TRBV6-5,TRBJ2-2,many,NA,CASSYGSSTGGELFF,TGTGCCAGCAGTTATGGGAGTTCGACCGGCGGGGAGCTGTTTTTT
TRBV28,TRBJ2-7,few,NA,CASSLSLQTSYEQYF,TGTGCCAGCAGTTTAAGTTTGCAGACTTCATACGAGCAGTACTTC
TRBV7-8,TRBJ2-2,medium-sized,TRBD1,CASSLGTGGSTGELFF,TGTGCCAGCAGCTTAGGGACAGGGGGCAGCACCGGGGAGCTGTTTTTT
TRBV7-6,TRBJ2-3,few,TRBD2,CASSLEQAGATDTQYF,TGTGCCAGCAGCTTAGAGCAAGCGGGGGCCACAGATACGCAGTATTTT
TRBV28,TRBJ2-3,NA,NA,CASSFAYTDTQYF,TGTGCCAGCAGTTTTGCATACACAGATACGCAGTATTTT
TRBV6-1,TRBJ2-5,few,TRBD2,CASSELGTIGGWTQYF,TGTGCCAGCAGTGAACTTGGGACTATTGGCGGGTGGACCCAGTACTTC
TRBV7-2,TRBJ2-7,many,TRBD2,CASSSKLAGDTYEQYF,TGTGCCAGCAGCTCCAAACTAGCGGGAGATACCTACGAGCAGTACTTC
TRBV7-9,TRBJ1-2,few,NA,CASSFPGLKSYGYTF,TGTGCCAGCAGTTTTCCGGGACTGAAATCCTATGGCTACACCTTC
TRBV20-1,TRBJ1-2,NA,TRBD1,CSAREVQGANYGYTF,TGCAGTGCTAGAGAAGTACAGGGGGCTAACTATGGCTACACCTTC
TRBV6-5,TRBJ2-7,few,NA,CASRISSDGYEQYF,TGTGCCAGCAGGATTAGTAGCGATGGCTACGAGCAGTACTTC
TRBV7-9,TRBJ1-1,NA,TRBD1,CASSPTGQGGTEAFF,TGTGCCAGCAGCCCGACCGGACAGGGGGGGACTGAAGCTTTCTTT
TRBV29-1,TRBJ1-2,NA,NA,CSIEEGGGTYYGYTF,TGCAGTATTGAAGAGGGTGGGGGGACGTACTATGGCTACACCTTC
TRBV7-9,TRBJ2-7,few,TRBD1,CASSLGQGERSYEQYF,TGTGCCAGCAGCCTTGGACAGGGGGAGAGGTCCTACGAGCAGTACTTC
TRBV20-1,TRBJ2-1,few,TRBD2,CSARDYGGLADNEQFF,TGCAGTGCTAGAGATTATGGGGGACTAGCGGACAATGAGCAGTTCTTC
TRBV7-2,TRBJ1-1,many,NA,CASRQQFMNTEAFF,TGTGCCAGCAGACAGCAATTCATGAACACTGAAGCTTTCTTT